This T cell receptor (beta chain) was captured by sequencing in a study of T cell repertoires in cytomegalovirus infection. Whole-study context: Recently identified HLA-C-restricted CMV epitopes were among the peptides used. Both CMV infection and a matching HLA type were indicated by public TCR beta signatures.

General study points: There were carriers of CMV plus the relevant HLA, and cumulative public TCR beta family frequency identified them. Dominating the ex vivo response were HLA-C-restricted CMV-specific TCR beta clonotypes.

TCRdb re-called the reads with MiXCR, one entry per CDR3 protein. The top ten clones hold about 45% of a sample with just over 450,000 distinct CDR3 sequences, roughly 42% of them seen once. This CDR3 is 16 amino acids long. As to this clonotype: No antigen is known for it.

This clonotype was sampled from a human donor in good health (CMV status not recorded). Some clones in this sample may be carry-over from other donors' samples. The chain carries TRBV26 and TRBJ2-7; no check of the table's D call, TRBD1, against the DNA was made. TRBV26 is a pseudogene segment. Sequences were derived from cultured PBMCs, sampled from culture after CMV antigen stimulation. The CDR3 here is CASSSTGEGGTYEQYF. CDR3 nucleotide sequence: TGTGCCAGCAGTTCGACGGGAGAGGGGGGAACCTACGAGCAGTACTTC.